The 18 T cell receptor beta chains below all came from one sample that was sequenced in a study of radiotherapy plus CTLA-4 blockade in lung cancer. Data came from immunoSEQ multiplex PCR; TCRdb stores just in-frame clones and leaves some out. Found here are 90,000 to 130,000 clones, 81% of them singletons; the top ten hold about 3.5%. This specimen consisted of peripheral blood, obtained from a patient treated with radiotherapy plus ipilimumab. The receptors were sampled from a human donor with non-small cell lung cancer that progressed on radiotherapy plus ipilimumab. Some clones in this sample may be carry-over from other donors' samples.

The V call is TRBV21-1, the J call TRBJ1-1. TRBV21-1 is a pseudogene. CDR3 length equals 18 residues. The CDR3 is CASSQPGRGPLMNTEAFF. CDR3 DNA: TGTGCCAGCAGCCAACCGGGTAGGGGACCTTTGATGAACACTGAAGCTTTCTTT.

This sequence joins TRBV28 and TRBJ1-6; 7 bases match TRBD1. Trimming took 4 bases from V and 7 from J; bases not matched to a gene: 7. The CDR3 loop spans 15 amino acids. CDR1 and CDR2 from the germline V gene are MDHEN and SYDVKM. The CDR3 nucleotides read TGTGCCAGCAGTTCGCTCGGGACAGTAAATTCACCCCTCCACTTT. Translated: CASSSLGTVNSPLHF.

This clone has a single count. The V call is TRBV5-1, the J call TRBJ2-1, with 9 bases aligning to TRBD1. The germline CDR1 and CDR2 sequences are SGHRS and YFSETQ. There are 17 residues in the CDR3. V dropped 2 bases and J dropped 5; count of bases not matched to a gene: 11. The chain's CDR3 is CASSFNPGQGLNNEQFF. In nucleotides, the CDR3 is TGCGCCAGCAGCTTTAATCCGGGACAGGGCCTTAACAATGAGCAGTTCTTC. Together with reference TRBV5-1 and TRBJ2-1, the CDR3 gives the full variable domain: KAGVTQTPRYLIKTRGQQVTLSCSPISGHRSVSWYQQTPGQGLQFLFEYFSETQRNKGNFPGRFSGRQFSNSRSEMNVSTLELGDSALYLCASSFNPGQGLNNEQFFGPGTRLTVL.

Worth noting for this clone: The conserved phenylalanine or tryptophan is not found at the CDR3 terminus, so this likely reflects a read error. The DNA is omitted, as the CDR3 cannot be located on it reliably, and the CDR3 follows TCRdb's listing. V usage is TRBV11-2 and J usage is TRBJ1-4; the tabulated D call, TRBD1, remains unverified against the DNA. The CDR3 region is 13 residues in length, termini included. The germline gives CDR1 SGHAT, CDR2 FQNNGV. The CDR3 loop reads CASSTDRSEVVDV.

The chain is built from TRBV5-8 and TRBJ1-3; a weak D match, TRBD1 (5 bases). The CDR3 runs 16 residues. The V gene's germline CDR1 is SGHTS and CDR2 YDEGEE. V was shortened by 4 bases and J by 2 bases, with 16 bases between the two germline ends. The CDR3 here is CASSRGTARTGNTIYF. The CDR3 bases are TGTGCCAGCAGCCGGGGGACCGCGAGGACTGGAAACACCATATATTTT.

The chain recombines TRBV4-3 with TRBJ1-6, with D unresolved. The CDR3 loop spans 14 amino acids. The germline gives CDR1 LGHNA, CDR2 YSLEER. Trimming took 6 bases from V and 9 from J, leaving 15 bases between them. The CDR3 reads CASSSAGGGSPLHF. CDR3 sequence (DNA): TGCGCCAGCAGTTCTGCGGGTGGAGGTTCACCCCTCCACTTT.

The rearrangement joins TRBV11-2 to TRBJ1-5; 7 bases are a match to TRBD1. This CDR3 has 17 residues. The junction had 10 bases not matched to a gene; V was cut back by 5 bases and J by 0 bases. In germline, CDR1 is SGHAT, CDR2 FQNNGV. CDR3 nucleotide sequence: TGTGCCAGCAGCGACCGGGACAGCCTCTATAGCAATCAGCCCCAGCATTTT. It specifies CASSDRDSLYSNQPQHF.

This rearrangement joins TRBV29-1 to TRBJ2-2; 10 nucleotides match TRBD1. Germline lookup yields CDR1 SQVTM and CDR2 ANQGSEA. This CDR3 is 13 amino acids long. V shed 7 bases and J 7 bases; nucleotides not matched to a gene: 6. DNA for the CDR3: TGCAGCGCTCGGACAGGGGGAAACGGGGAGCTGTTTTTT. Encoded protein: CSARTGGNGELFF.

This clone occurred a few times. The rearrangement links TRBV2 to TRBJ2-5, with 7 bases lining up with TRBD1. V dropped 3 bases and J dropped 5; count of bases not matched to a gene: 15. The CDR3 is made up of 17 amino acids. The V gene's germline CDR1 is SNHLY and CDR2 FYNNEI. In DNA, the CDR3 is TGTGCCAGCAGTGACGTTTGGGACAGTACGGAGTTGGAGACCCAGTACTTC. Translated: CASSDVWDSTELETQYF.

The chain couples TRBV29-1 to TRBJ2-4; possible D gene TRBD2, 5 bases. Trimming removed 7 bases from V and 9 bases from J, with 10 bases in between. Germline V gene lookup returns CDR1 SQVTM and CDR2 ANQGSEA. The CDR3 is 10 residues long. DNA of the CDR3: TGCAGCGGGTGGGCGGGCATTCAGTACTTC. Translating gives CSGWAGIQYF.

The V gene is TRBV2, the J gene TRBJ2-7; D may correspond to TRBD1 or TRBD2 (5 bases each). The V gene lost 5 bases and the J gene lost 4 bases, with 18 bases spanning the gap. The CDR3 extends over 15 amino acids. CDR1 and CDR2 (germline): SNHLY, FYNNEI. The CDR3 region has the DNA TGTGCCAGCAGTAAGGAGAGGGGCGCCGGGTACGAGCAGTACTTC. This codes for CASSKERGAGYEQYF.

This sequence joins TRBV9 and TRBJ2-2; TRBD2 matches 10 bases. The germline gives CDR1 SGDLS, CDR2 YYNGEE. CDR3 length: 16 amino acids. V gave up 2 bases and J gave up 4 bases; unmatched junction bases: 5. The CDR3 DNA is TGTGCCAGCAGCGTGAGCGGGGGGGTACCCACCGGGGAGCTGTTTTTT. Residues: CASSVSGGVPTGELFF.

The V call is TRBV18, the J call TRBJ2-7; D gene unclear. V lost 6 bases and J 4 bases, leaving 13 bases between the germline ends. Germline V gene data show CDR1 as KGHSH and CDR2 as LQKENI. This CDR3 region has 13 residues. Here the CDR3 reads CASSLSGQYEQYF. The DNA for the CDR3 is TGTGCCAGCTCGCTGTCAGGTCAATACGAGCAGTACTTC.

This chain connects TRBV5-1 to TRBJ1-4; TRBD1 agrees at 9 bases. Germline trimming cut 2 bases from V and 4 bases from J; bases unmatched to any gene: 12. The CDR3 loop spans 18 amino acids. Germline V gene lookup returns CDR1 SGHRS and CDR2 YFSETQ. DNA of the CDR3: TGCGCCAGCAGCTTTGGGACAGGGCCGGGATTGGGTAATGAAAAACTGTTTTTT. Translated, it gives CASSFGTGPGLGNEKLFF. Based on the CDR3 plus reference TRBV5-1 and TRBJ1-4, the full variable domain is KAGVTQTPRYLIKTRGQQVTLSCSPISGHRSVSWYQQTPGQGLQFLFEYFSETQRNKGNFPGRFSGRQFSNSRSEMNVSTLELGDSALYLCASSFGTGPGLGNEKLFFGSGTQLSVL.

This clone was counted once. The J gene is TRBJ2-2, the V gene TRBV7-8, with TRBD1 as a possible D gene (5 bases). This CDR3 has 14 amino acids. V was cut by 1 base and J by 5 bases, with 8 bases left in between. Germline CDR1 SGHVS, CDR2 FQNEAQ. The CDR3 spells CASSLVGATGELFF. CDR3 DNA sequence: TGTGCCAGCAGCTTAGTTGGGGCGACCGGGGAGCTGTTTTTT.

The V gene is TRBV13, the J gene TRBJ1-4, with no clear D. The germline CDR1 and CDR2 sequences are PRHDT and FYEKMQ (reference sequence). CDR3 length: 14 amino acids. Trimming removed 5 bases at V and 8 bases at J, with 15 bases between. In DNA form, the CDR3 reads TGTGCCAGCAGCCGTCGCGGAGGAAGGGAAAAACTGTTTTTT. Its protein product is CASSRRGGREKLFF.

This chain joins TRBV10-3 and TRBJ2-7; D possibly corresponds to TRBD1 (6 bases). This CDR3 has 15 residues. Germline V gene lookup returns CDR1 ENHRY and CDR2 SYGVKD. V shed 4 bases and J shed 5 bases, with 18 bases lying between them. The DNA for the CDR3 is TGTGCCATCAGTGGGGCTAGACGTGGGGGCAACGAGCAGTACTTC. This translates into CAISGARRGGNEQYF.

The genes are TRBV5-1 and TRBJ1-2; no reliable D call. Trimming removed 1 base at V and 8 bases at J, with 15 bases between. This CDR3 contains 14 residues. CDR1 and CDR2 (germline): SGHRS, YFSETQ. CDR3 amino acids: CASSLFEGSGGYTF. As DNA, the CDR3 is TGCGCCAGCAGCTTGTTCGAGGGAAGTGGAGGCTACACCTTC.